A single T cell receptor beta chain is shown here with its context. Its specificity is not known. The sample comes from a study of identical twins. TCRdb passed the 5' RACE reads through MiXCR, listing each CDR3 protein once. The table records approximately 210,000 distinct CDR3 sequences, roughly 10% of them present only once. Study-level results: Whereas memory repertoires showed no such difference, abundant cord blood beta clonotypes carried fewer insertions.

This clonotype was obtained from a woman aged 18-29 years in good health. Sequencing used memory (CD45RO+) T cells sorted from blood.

The CDR3 bases are TGTGCCAGCAGCCAACTGACAGGGAATGCCTACAATGAGCAGTTCTTC. Translation: CASSQLTGNAYNEQFF. This chain connects TRBV14 to TRBJ2-1; 7 nucleotides line up with TRBD1. CDR1 is SGHDN, CDR2 FVKESK, per germline. V was clipped by 2 bases and J by 2 bases; unmatched bases: 6. This CDR3 region has 16 residues.